Each of the 8 T cell receptor beta chains below was sequenced from the same sample in a study of shared clonotypes between healthy human individuals. Naive-designated CD8 cells lacked CD45RO, were positively enriched for CCR7, and omitted terminally differentiated effector memory CD45RA+ cells. Data came from immunoSEQ multiplex PCR; TCRdb stores just in-frame clones and leaves some out. The repertoire holds roughly 2.1 million clones, with roughly 91% as singletons. Sequencing input: naive CD8+ T cells from PBMCs. Receptors originate from a man between 18 and 35 years old in good health. Some clones in this sample may be carry-over from other donors' samples.

This chain joins TRBV4-3 and TRBJ1-6, with unresolved D. V lost 1 base to trimming and J lost 7 bases, with 11 bases between them. Germline V lookup: CDR1 LGHNA, CDR2 YSLEER. The CDR3 totals 15 residues. The CDR3 sequence: CASSQGSARNSPLHF. CDR3 bases: TGCGCCAGCAGCCAAGGATCAGCTAGAAATTCACCCCTCCACTTT.

The chain recombines TRBV29-1 with TRBJ2-7; the match to TRBD2 covers 7 bases. The CDR3 loop spans 14 amino acids. Germline values: CDR1 SQVTM, CDR2 ANQGSEA. The J segment lost 2 bases and the V segment lost 4 bases, leaving 8 bases of the junction unmatched. CDR3 residues: CSVVGRAKAYEQYF. The CDR3 DNA follows: TGCAGCGTTGTAGGGAGGGCTAAAGCCTACGAGCAGTACTTC.

The chain uses TRBV6-1 and TRBJ1-3; a weak D match, TRBD1 (5 bases). In germline, CDR1 is MNHNS, CDR2 SASEGT. This CDR3 has 18 amino acids. The V end lost 4 bases, the J end lost 0 bases, and 19 bases lay between the germline ends. The CDR3 DNA follows: TGTGCCAGCAGTGGGGACTCCCGGACTCTGCTCTCTGGAAACACCATATATTTT. It translates to CASSGDSRTLLSGNTIYF.

The chain employs TRBV29-1 and TRBJ1-2; the D is unclear. V was trimmed by 1 base and J by 0 bases, leaving 9 bases between them. The CDR3 loop spans 14 amino acids. Germline-derived CDR1 and CDR2 are SQVTM and ANQGSEA. Here the CDR3 reads CSVEGGDANYGYTF. DNA of the CDR3: TGCAGCGTTGAAGGCGGAGACGCTAACTATGGCTACACCTTC.

V is TRBV6-5 and J is TRBJ2-5; TRBD1 is a possible D gene (6 bases). The CDR3 sequence is 13 residues long. The germline V gene has CDR1 MNHEY and CDR2 SVGAGI. V was clipped by 5 bases and J by 3 bases, with 10 bases between them. As DNA, the CDR3 is TGTGCCAGCAGTCGAGGGGGAGAAGAGACCCAGTACTTC. Its protein product is CASSRGGEETQYF.

This chain links TRBV27 with TRBJ2-1; possibly TRBD1 for D (5 bases). The CDR3 sequence is 12 residues long. Germline V CDR1 and CDR2: MNHEY, SMNVEV (reference sequence). The V end lost 4 bases, the J end lost 7 bases, and 8 bases lay between the germline ends. CDR3 protein: CASSSNRNEQFF. The CDR3 region has the DNA TGTGCCAGCAGTTCCAACAGGAATGAGCAGTTCTTC.

V and J are TRBV30 and TRBJ1-1, with 7 bases aligning to TRBD1. J lost 5 bases, V lost 4 bases, and 10 bases had no gene match. There are 14 residues in the CDR3. CDR1 and CDR2 (germline): GTSNPN, SVGIG (reference sequence). The CDR3 DNA is TGTGCCTGGACCCTCACAGGGGAAGGGACTGAAGCTTTCTTT. Residues: CAWTLTGEGTEAFF.

This clone was observed a handful of times. This chain connects TRBV11-2 to TRBJ2-7; D remains unclear. Per germline, CDR1 SGHAT and CDR2 FQNNGV. The CDR3 has 10 residues. V lost 5 bases, J lost 3 bases, and 2 bases lay in between. CDR3 sequence: CASSLYEQYF. CDR3 in DNA: TGTGCCAGCAGCCTCTACGAGCAGTACTTC.